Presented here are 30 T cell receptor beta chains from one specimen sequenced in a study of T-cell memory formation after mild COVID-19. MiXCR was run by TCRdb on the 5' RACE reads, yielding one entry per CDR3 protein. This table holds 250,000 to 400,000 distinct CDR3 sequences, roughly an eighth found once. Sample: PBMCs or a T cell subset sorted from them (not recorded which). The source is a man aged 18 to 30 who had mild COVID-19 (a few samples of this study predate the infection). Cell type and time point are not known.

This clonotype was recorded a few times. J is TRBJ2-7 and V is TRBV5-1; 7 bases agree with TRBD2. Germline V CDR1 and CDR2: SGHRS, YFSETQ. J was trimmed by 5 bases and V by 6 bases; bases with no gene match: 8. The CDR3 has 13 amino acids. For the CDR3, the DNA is TGCGCCAGCATATGGACTAGTGGCGACGAGCAGTACTTC. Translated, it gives CASIWTSGDEQYF.

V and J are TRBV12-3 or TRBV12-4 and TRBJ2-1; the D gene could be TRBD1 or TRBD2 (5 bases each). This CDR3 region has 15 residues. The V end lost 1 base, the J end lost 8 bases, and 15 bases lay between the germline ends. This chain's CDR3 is CASSLGGPTVHEQFF. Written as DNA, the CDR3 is TGTGCCAGCAGTTTAGGGGGACCTACGGTACATGAGCAGTTCTTC.

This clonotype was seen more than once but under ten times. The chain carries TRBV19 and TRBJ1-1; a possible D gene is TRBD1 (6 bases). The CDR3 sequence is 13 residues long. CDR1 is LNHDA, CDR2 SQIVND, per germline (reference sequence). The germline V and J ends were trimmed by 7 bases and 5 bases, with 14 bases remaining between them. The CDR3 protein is CASKESGTTEAFF. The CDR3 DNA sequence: TGTGCCAGTAAGGAATCCGGGACAACTGAAGCTTTCTTT.

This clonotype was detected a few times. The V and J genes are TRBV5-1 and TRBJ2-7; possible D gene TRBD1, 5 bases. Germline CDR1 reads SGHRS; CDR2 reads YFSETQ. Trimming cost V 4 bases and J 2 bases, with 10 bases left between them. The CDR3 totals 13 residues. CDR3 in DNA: TGCGCCAGCAGCAGCCTACAGGCCTACGAGCAGTACTTC. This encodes CASSSLQAYEQYF.

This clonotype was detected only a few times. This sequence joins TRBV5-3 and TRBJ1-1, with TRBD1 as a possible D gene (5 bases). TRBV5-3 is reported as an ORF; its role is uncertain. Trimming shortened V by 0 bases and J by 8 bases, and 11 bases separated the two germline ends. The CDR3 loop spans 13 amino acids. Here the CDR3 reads CARSLVRGLEAFF. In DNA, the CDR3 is TGTGCCAGAAGCTTGGTTAGGGGCCTGGAAGCTTTCTTT.

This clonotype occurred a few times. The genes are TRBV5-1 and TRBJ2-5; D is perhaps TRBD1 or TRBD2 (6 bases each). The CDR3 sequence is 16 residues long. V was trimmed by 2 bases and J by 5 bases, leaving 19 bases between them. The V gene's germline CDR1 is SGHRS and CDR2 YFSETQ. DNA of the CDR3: TGCGCCAGCAGCTTTGGTCGGTCGGGGGCATGGGAGACCCAGTACTTC. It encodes CASSFGRSGAWETQYF.

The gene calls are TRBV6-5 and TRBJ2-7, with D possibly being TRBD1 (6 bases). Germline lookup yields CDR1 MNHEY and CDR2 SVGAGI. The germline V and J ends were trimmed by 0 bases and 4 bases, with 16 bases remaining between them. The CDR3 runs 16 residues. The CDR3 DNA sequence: TGTGCCAGCAGTTACTCGATTTCAGGACAGCCATACGAGCAGTACTTC. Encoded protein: CASSYSISGQPYEQYF.

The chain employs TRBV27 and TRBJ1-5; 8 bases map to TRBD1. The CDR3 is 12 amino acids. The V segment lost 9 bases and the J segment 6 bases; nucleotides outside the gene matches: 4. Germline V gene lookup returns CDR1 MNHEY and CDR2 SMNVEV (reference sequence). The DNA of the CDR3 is TGTGCCAGTAAAGACAGGGGTCAGCCCCAGCATTTT. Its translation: CASKDRGQPQHF.

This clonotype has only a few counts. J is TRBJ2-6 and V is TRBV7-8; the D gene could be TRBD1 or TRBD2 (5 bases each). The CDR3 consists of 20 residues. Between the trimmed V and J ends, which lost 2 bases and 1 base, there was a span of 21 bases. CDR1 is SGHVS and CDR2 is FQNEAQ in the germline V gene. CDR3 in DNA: TGTGCCAGCAGCTTACACCCCGGGGACCGTATTAGGTCTGGGGCCAACGTCCTGACTTTC. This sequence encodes CASSLHPGDRIRSGANVLTF.

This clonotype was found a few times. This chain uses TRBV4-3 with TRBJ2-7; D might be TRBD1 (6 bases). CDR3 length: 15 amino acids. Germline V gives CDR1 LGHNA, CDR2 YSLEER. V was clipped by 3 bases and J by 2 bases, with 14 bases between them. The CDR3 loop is CASSHKHREAYEQYF. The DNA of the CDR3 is TGCGCCAGCAGCCATAAACACAGGGAAGCCTACGAGCAGTACTTC.

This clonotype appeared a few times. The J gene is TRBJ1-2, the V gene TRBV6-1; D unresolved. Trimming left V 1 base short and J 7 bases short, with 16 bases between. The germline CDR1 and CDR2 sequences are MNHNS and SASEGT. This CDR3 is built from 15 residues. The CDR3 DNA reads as TGTGCCAGCAGTGAAGAGGGATACCTCCTGGGTGGCTACACCTTC. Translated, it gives CASSEEGYLLGGYTF.

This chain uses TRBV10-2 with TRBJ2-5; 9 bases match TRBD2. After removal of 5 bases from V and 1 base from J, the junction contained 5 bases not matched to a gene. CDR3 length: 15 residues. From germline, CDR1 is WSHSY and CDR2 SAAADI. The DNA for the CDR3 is TGCGCCAGCAGTATAGCGGGGGAAATCCAAGAGACCCAGTACTTC. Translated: CASSIAGEIQETQYF.

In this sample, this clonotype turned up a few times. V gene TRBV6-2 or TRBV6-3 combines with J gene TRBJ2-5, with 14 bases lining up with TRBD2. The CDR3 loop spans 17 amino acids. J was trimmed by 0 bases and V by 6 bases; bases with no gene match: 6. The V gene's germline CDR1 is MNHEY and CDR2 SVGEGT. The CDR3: CASSLGLAGVNQETQYF. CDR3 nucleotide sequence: TGTGCCAGCAGCCTGGGACTAGCGGGGGTAAACCAAGAGACCCAGTACTTC.

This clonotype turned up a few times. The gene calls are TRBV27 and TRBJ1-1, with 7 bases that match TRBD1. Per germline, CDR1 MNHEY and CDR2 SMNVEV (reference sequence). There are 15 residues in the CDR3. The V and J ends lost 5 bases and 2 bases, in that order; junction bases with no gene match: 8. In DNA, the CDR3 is TGTGCCAGCAGTCTCGACAGGGCCAAAAACACTGAAGCTTTCTTT. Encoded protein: CASSLDRAKNTEAFF.

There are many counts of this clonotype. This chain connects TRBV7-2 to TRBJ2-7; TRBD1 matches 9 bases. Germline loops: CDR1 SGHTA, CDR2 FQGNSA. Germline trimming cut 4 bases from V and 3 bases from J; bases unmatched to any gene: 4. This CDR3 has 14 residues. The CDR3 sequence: CASSSGTGYYEQYF. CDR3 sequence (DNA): TGTGCCAGCAGCTCCGGGACAGGGTACTACGAGCAGTACTTC.

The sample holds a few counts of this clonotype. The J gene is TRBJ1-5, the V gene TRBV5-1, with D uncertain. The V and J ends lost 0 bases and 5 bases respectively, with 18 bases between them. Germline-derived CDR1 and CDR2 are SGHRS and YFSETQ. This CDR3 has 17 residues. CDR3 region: CASSLGSASEPHQPQHF. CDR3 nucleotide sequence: TGCGCCAGCAGCTTGGGTTCAGCCTCCGAACCTCATCAGCCCCAGCATTTT.

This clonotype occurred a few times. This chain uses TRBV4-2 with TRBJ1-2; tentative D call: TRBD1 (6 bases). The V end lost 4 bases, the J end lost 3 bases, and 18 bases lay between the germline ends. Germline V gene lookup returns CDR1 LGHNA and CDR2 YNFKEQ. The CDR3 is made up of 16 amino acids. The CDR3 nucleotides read TGTGCCAGCAGCCCACCTTTACAGGGCCCAGACTATGGCTACACCTTC. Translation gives CASSPPLQGPDYGYTF.

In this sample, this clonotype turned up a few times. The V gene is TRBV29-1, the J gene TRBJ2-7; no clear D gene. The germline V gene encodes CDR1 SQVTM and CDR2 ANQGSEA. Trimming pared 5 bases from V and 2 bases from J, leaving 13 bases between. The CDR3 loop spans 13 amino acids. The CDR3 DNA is TGCAGCGTTCACCTCGACGGCACCTACGAGCAGTACTTC. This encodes CSVHLDGTYEQYF.

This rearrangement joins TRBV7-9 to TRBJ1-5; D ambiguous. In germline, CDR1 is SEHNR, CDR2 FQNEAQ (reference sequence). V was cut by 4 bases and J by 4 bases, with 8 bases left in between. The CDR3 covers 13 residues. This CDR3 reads CASSSLENQPQHF. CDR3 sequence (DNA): TGTGCCAGCAGCTCACTCGAGAATCAGCCCCAGCATTTT.

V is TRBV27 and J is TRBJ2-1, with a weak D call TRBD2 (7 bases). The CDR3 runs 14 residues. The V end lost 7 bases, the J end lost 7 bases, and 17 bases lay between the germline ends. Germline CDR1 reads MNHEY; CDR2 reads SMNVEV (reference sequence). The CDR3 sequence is CASTFAGAINEQFF. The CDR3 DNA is TGTGCCAGCACCTTCGCGGGGGCCATAAATGAGCAGTTCTTC.

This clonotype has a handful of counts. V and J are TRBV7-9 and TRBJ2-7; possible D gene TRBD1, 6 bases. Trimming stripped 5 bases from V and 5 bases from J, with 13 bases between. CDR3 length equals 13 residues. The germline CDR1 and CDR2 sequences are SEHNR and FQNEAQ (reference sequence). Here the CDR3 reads CASSQQGSHEQYF. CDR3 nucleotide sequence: TGTGCCAGCAGCCAGCAGGGGTCCCACGAGCAGTACTTC.

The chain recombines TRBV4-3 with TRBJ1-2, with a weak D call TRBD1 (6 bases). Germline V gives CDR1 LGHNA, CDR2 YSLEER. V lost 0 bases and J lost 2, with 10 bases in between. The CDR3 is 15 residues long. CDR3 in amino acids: CASSQESDRNYGYTF. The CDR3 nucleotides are TGCGCCAGCAGCCAAGAATCGGACAGAAACTATGGCTACACCTTC.

The CDR3 coding sequence is TGTGCCAGCAGACGGAGCGGGGGGTCCCTCGAGACCCAGTACTTC. Amino acids: CASRRSGGSLETQYF. The chain employs TRBV2 and TRBJ2-5; TRBD2 matches at 9 bases. The V and J ends lost 6 bases and 5 bases, in that order; junction bases with no gene match: 10. The CDR3 has 15 residues. Germline assignment: CDR1 SNHLY and CDR2 FYNNEI.

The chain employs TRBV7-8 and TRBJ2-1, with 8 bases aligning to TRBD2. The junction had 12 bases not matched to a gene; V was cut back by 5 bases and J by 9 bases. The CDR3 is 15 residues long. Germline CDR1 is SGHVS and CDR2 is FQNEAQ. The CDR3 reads CASSPTGLEVGEQFF. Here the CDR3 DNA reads TGTGCCAGCAGCCCGACGGGACTAGAGGTCGGTGAGCAGTTCTTC.

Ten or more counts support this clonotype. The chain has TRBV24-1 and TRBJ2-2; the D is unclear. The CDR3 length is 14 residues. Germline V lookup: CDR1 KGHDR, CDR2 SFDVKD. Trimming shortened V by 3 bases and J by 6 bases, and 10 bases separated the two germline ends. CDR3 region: CATSDPFPPGELFF. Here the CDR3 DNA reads TGTGCCACCAGTGATCCCTTCCCGCCCGGGGAGCTGTTTTTT.

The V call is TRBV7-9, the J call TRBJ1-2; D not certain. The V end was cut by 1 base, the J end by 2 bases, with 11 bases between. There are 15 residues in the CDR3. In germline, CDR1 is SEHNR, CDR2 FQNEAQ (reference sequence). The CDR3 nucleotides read TGTGCCAGCAGCTTAGAAATACGACGAAACTATGGCTACACCTTC. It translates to CASSLEIRRNYGYTF.

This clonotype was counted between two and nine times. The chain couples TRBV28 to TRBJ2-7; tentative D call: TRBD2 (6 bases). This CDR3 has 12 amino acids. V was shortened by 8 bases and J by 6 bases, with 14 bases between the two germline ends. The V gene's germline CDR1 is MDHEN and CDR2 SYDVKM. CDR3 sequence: CASSLGGAEQYF. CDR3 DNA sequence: TGTGCCAGCTCCCTCGGGGGTGCCGAGCAGTACTTC.

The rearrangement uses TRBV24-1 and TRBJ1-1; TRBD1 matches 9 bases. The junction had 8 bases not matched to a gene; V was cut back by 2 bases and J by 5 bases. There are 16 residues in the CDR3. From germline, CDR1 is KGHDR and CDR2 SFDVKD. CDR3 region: CATSDSQDRGWTEAFF. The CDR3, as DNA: TGTGCCACCAGTGATTCCCAAGACAGGGGGTGGACTGAAGCTTTCTTT.

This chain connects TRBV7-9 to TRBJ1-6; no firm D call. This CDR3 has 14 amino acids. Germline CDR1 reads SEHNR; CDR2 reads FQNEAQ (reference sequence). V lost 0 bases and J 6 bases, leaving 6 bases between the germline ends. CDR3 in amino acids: CASSLAGPNSPLHF. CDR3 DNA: TGTGCCAGCAGCTTAGCCGGACCTAATTCACCCCTCCACTTT.

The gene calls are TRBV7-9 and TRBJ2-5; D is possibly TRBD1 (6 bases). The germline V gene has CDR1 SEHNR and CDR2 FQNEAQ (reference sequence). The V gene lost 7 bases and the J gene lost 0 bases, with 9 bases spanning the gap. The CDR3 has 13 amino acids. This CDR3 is CASITGYQETQYF. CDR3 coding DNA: TGTGCCAGCATCACAGGGTACCAAGAGACCCAGTACTTC.